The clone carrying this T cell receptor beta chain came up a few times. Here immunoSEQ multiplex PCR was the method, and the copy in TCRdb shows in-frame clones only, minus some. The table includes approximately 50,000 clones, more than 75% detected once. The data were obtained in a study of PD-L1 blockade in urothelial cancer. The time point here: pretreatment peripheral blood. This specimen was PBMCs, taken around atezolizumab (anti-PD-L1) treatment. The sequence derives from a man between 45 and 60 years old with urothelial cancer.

The CDR3, as DNA: TGCAGCGTTTATCTATTTGGGCTAGCGGGAGTTGTCACCGGGGAGCTGTTTTTT. Translating it yields CSVYLFGLAGVVTGELFF. The rearrangement joins TRBV29-1 to TRBJ2-2; 10 bases agree with TRBD2. CDR1 and CDR2 from the germline V gene are SQVTM and ANQGSEA. J gave up 4 bases and V 5 bases, and 16 bases lay outside the gene matches. The length of the CDR3 is 18 residues.